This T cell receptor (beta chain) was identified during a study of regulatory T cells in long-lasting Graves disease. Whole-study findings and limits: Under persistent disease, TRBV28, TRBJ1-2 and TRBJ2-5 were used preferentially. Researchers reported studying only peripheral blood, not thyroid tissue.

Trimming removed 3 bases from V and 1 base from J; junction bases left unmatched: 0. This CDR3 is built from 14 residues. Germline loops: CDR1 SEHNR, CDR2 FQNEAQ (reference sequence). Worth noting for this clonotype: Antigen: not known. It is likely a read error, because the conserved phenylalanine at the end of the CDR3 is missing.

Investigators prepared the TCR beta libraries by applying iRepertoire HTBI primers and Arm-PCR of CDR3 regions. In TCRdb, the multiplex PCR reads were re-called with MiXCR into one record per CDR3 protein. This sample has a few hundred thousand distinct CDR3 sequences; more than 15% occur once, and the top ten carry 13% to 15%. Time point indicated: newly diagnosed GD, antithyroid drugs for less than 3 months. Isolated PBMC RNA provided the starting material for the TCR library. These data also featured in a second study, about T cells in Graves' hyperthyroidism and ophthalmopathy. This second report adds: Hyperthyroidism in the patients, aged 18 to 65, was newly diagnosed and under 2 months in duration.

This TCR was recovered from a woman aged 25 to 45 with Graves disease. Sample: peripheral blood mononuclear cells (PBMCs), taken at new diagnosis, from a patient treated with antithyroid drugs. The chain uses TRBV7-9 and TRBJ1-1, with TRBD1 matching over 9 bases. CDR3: CASSLTGGNTEAFL. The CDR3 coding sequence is TGTGCCAGCAGCTTGACAGGGGGGAACACTGAAGCTTTCCTT.